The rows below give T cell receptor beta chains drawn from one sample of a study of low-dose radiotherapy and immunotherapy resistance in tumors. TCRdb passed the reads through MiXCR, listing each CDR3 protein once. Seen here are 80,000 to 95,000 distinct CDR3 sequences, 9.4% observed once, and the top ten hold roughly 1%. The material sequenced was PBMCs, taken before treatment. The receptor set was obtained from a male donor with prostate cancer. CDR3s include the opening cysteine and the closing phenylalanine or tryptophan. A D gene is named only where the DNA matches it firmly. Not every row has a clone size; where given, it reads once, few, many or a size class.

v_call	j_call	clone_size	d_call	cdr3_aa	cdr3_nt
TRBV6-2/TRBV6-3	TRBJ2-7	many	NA	CASSSYPRPGEVGEQYF	TGTGCCAGCAGCTCATACCCCCGGCCGGGGGAGGTCGGCGAGCAGTACTTC
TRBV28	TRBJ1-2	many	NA	CASGGRESGYTF	TGTGCCTCCGGGGGCAGGGAATCTGGCTACACCTTC
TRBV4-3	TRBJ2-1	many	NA	CASSQDLQGGNNEQFF	TGCGCCAGCAGCCAAGATCTCCAGGGGGGAAACAATGAGCAGTTCTTC
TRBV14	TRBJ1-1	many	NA	CASSQGKYARANTEAFF	TGTGCCAGCAGCCAAGGGAAGTACGCGAGAGCGAACACTGAAGCTTTCTTT
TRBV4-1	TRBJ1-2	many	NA	CASRQGTQSYGYTF	TGCGCCAGCAGACAGGGAACTCAATCCTATGGCTACACCTTC
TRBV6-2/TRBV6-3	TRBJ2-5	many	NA	CASNPQLQETQYF	TGTGCCAGCAATCCACAACTTCAGGAGACCCAGTACTTC
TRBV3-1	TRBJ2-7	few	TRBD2	CASSQASRGVSYEQYF	TGTGCCAGCAGCCAAGCCTCCCGGGGGGTATCATACGAGCAGTACTTC
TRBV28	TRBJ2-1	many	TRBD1	CASRPGQGANEQFF	TGTGCCAGCAGACCCGGACAGGGGGCCAATGAGCAGTTCTTC
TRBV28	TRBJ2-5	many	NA	CASSSSGRETQYF	TGTGCCAGCAGCTCCTCAGGGAGGGAGACCCAGTACTTC
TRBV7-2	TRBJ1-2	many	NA	CASSLGDRPPGYGYTF	TGTGCCAGCAGCCTAGGTGACAGGCCTCCTGGCTATGGCTACACCTTC
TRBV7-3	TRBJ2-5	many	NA	CASSLTRQETQYF	TGTGCCAGCAGCTTAACTAGACAGGAGACCCAGTACTTC
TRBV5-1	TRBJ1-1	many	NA	CASSLANVNTEAFF	TGCGCCAGCAGCTTGGCAAACGTTAACACTGAAGCTTTCTTT
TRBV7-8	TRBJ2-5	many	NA	CASSRPSQETQYF	TGTGCCAGCAGCCGTCCATCTCAAGAGACCCAGTACTTC
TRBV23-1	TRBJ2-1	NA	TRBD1	CASSQNFRDRVCNEQFF	TGCGCCAGCAGTCAAAATTTCCGGGACAGGGTCTGCAATGAGCAGTTCTTC
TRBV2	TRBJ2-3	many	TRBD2	CASQTSGGRPTQYF	TGTGCCAGCCAGACTAGCGGAGGCAGGCCTACGCAGTATTTT
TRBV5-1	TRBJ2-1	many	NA	CASSSGGTGSNEQFF	TGCGCCAGCAGCTCGGGAGGGACAGGGAGCAATGAGCAGTTCTTC
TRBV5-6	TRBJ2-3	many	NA	CASSLGQSSDTQYF	TGTGCCAGCAGCTTGGGACAGTCCAGTGATACGCAGTATTTT
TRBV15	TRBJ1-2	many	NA	CATRAPGGAYGYTF	TGTGCCACGCGAGCACCCGGGGGCGCGTATGGCTACACCTTC
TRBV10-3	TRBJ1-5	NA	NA	CAISATGNQPQHF	TGTGCCATCAGTGCGACAGGCAATCAGCCCCAGCATTTT
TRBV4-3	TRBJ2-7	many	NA	CASSQESGGLYEQYF	TGCGCCAGCAGCCAAGAGTCCGGGGGGCTATACGAGCAGTACTTC
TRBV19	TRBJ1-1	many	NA	CASSIWEGAEAFF	TGTGCCAGTAGTATATGGGAGGGGGCTGAAGCTTTCTTT
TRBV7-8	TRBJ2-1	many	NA	CASSLRGNEQFF	TGTGCCAGCAGCTTACGGGGGAATGAGCAGTTCTTC
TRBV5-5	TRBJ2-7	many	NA	CASSLRGDGAREQYF	TGTGCCAGCAGTCTGCGTGGGGACGGTGCTCGCGAGCAGTACTTC
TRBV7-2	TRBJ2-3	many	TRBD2	CASSLGTSGSKRTDTQYF	TGTGCCAGCAGCTTAGGTACTAGCGGGAGTAAAAGAACAGATACGCAGTATTTT
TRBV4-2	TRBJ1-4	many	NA	CASSQNGDGEKLFF	TGTGCCAGCAGCCAGAATGGGGACGGTGAAAAACTGTTTTTT
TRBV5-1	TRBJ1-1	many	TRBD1	CASSFKGQGAMNTEAFF	TGCGCCAGCAGCTTTAAGGGACAGGGGGCTATGAACACTGAAGCTTTCTTT
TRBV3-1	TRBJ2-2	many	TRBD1	CASSLPPRTGNTGELFF	TGTGCCAGCAGCCTCCCTCCGAGGACAGGGAACACCGGGGAGCTGTTTTTT
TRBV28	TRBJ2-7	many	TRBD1	CASSGNGQVYF	TGTGCCAGCAGTGGCAACGGACAGGTGTACTTC
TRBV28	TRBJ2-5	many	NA	CASRTRQETQYF	TGTGCCAGCAGGACTAGACAAGAGACCCAGTACTTC
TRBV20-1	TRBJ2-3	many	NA	CSASAGMSTDTQYF	TGCAGTGCTTCTGCGGGAATGAGCACAGATACGCAGTATTTT
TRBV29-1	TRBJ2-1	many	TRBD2	CSAATSASYNEQFF	TGCAGCGCTGCGACTAGCGCCTCCTACAATGAGCAGTTCTTC
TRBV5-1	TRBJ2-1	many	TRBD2	CASSWTSGSIEQFF	TGCGCCAGCAGCTGGACTAGCGGGTCTATAGAGCAGTTCTTC
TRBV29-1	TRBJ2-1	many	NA	CSSYSGGVNEQFF	TGCAGCTCATACTCAGGAGGGGTCAATGAGCAGTTCTTC
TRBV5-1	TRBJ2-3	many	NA	CASSLSQGGNTQYF	TGCGCCAGCAGCTTGTCCCAGGGGGGGAATACGCAGTATTTT
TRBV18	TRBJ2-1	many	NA	CASSPLLQASQQFF	TGTGCCAGCTCACCACTTTTACAGGCTAGCCAGCAGTTCTTC
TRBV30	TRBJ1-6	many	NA	CAWLRARNSLHF	TGTGCCTGGCTCAGGGCGAGGAACTCCCTCCACTTT
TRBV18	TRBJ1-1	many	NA	CASSPLLVREATEAFF	TGTGCCAGCTCACCACTCCTTGTGAGGGAGGCCACTGAAGCTTTCTTT
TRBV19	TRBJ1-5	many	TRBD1	CASRSGTGKQPQHF	TGTGCCAGTAGATCCGGGACAGGGAAGCAGCCCCAGCATTTT
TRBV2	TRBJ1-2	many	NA	CASSDQQNYGYTF	TGTGCCAGCAGTGACCAACAGAACTATGGCTACACCTTC
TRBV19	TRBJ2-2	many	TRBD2	CASTRTSGSNTGELFF	TGTGCCAGTACTAGGACTAGCGGGAGTAACACCGGGGAGCTGTTTTTT
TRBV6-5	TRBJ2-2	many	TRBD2	CASSSAGAQNTGELFF	TGTGCCAGCAGTTCGGCGGGAGCCCAGAACACCGGGGAGCTGTTTTTT